This TCR beta chain was observed in a study of PD-L1 blockade in urothelial cancer (dated by TCRdb to 2017 to 2019). At the level of the whole study: All patients started therapy in about 2014 and received atezolizumab 1,200 mg intravenously every 3 weeks. An ECOG performance status of 0 or 1 was recorded for the patients, and 0 to 3 prior chemotherapy regimens had been received by the patients. Whole exome sequencing and RNA sequencing of pretreatment tumors were performed alongside TCR sequencing in the same patients. About 85% of the roughly 29 patients were males with bladder-origin urothelial cancer, and about 60% of the 29 reported a prior smoking history. Somatic, immune and clinical correlates of response to PD-L1 blockade with atezolizumab in urothelial cancer were the focus of an exploratory multi-omic analysis. Some 30 patients had pretreatment blood TCR-seq, about 25 had at least one posttreatment blood collection, and about 25 had tumor TCR-seq. Durable clinical benefit was defined as progression-free survival longer than 6 months, and TCR features were also tested against progression-free and overall survival. Blood samples were analyzed at 3 weeks after treatment start (second dose) and at 6 weeks after treatment start. A median of 141,255 T cells and roughly 80,000 unique TCRs was obtained from blood samples, and a median clonality of around 0.08 was observed. Pretreatment tumor samples and matched peripheral blood, collected serially before and after atezolizumab treatment, underwent TCR sequencing. Nine patients achieved durable clinical benefit and approximately 20 did not.

The table lists this clone with a few counts. Its antigen has not been determined. No much larger clone exists at a distance of one base, and base qualities are not known. Synthetic TCR analog templates were spiked into each PCR so that absolute template abundance could be estimated from read counts. Using the immunoSEQ assay, TCRbeta CDR3 regions were amplified from genomic DNA with bias-controlled V and J gene primers. Sequencing of rearranged TCRbeta segments was performed at approximately 20X coverage. Processing in the source paper ran as follows. Clustering was used to correct sequencing errors, and CDR3s were annotated against IMGT to assign V, D and J genes. Downstream analyses used only productive TCRbeta rearrangements and left out out-of-frame or stop-codon sequences. To compute clonality, Shannon entropy was normalized by the log of the number of unique productive sequences and then subtracted from one. Fisher's exact test with Benjamini-Hochberg correction, using a cutoff of adjusted p below 0.01, was how clones that differed between time points or between blood and tumor were identified. TCRdb holds this immuneACCESS table with in-frame rearrangements only. Some clones are missing; in checked studies, unresolved V genes explain under half, and the rest has no known cause. V and J calls and clone size come straight from that table; D and trimming were deduced from the DNA. The sample table lists under 130,000 clones, around 85% of them with a count of one. About 2.4% of the sample is taken by the ten largest.

Trimming at the junction amounts to 4 bases on V and 7 bases on J, and the germline ends lie 10 bases apart. CDR1 and CDR2 are drawn from the germline V gene: SGHTA, FQGNSA. There are 12 amino acids in the CDR3, from cysteine to phenylalanine inclusive. Only the CDR3 DNA is retained, 36 bases long and in frame from the first base. Summary of the overall study and its limitations: Small sample size (n ≈ 28) and many exploratory analyses mean the results are intended to be hypothesis-generating. A pretreatment peripheral blood TCR clonality below the median was linked to improved progression-free and overall survival. At 3 weeks after the start of treatment, tumor-associated TCR clones in peripheral blood had expanded more in patients with durable benefit (n ≈ 22, p = 0.022).

A total of under 30 patients with locally advanced or metastatic urothelial carcinoma, treated at Memorial Sloan Kettering on a trial protocol, made up the cohort. Peripheral blood mononuclear cells were collected from each patient pretreatment and during treatment, giving between 1 and 8 total time points per patient. The Qiagen DNeasy Blood extraction kit was used to purify genomic DNA from total PBMCs and tumor samples. PBMCs were collected pretreatment and during treatment, and were isolated and stored as previously described. The sequence is built from TRBV7-2 and TRBJ1-2; confidence is insufficient to name the D gene. The TCR sequence derives from a man in his forties or fifties with urothelial cancer. The material sequenced was PBMCs, taken around atezolizumab (anti-PD-L1) treatment. The CDR3 protein sequence reads: CASSWMTGGYTF. The DNA reads TGTGCCAGCAGCTGGATGACGGGTGGCTACACCTTC.